This paragraph reports one T cell receptor beta chain. As yet, its antigen is unknown. This CDR3 comprises 13 residues. Trimming took off 2 bases at V and 7 bases at J, with 11 bases between the two ends. Per germline, CDR1 MNHEY and CDR2 SMNVEV (reference sequence). These data belong to a study of vaccination and CD4 T cells after COVID-19. Overall study: The convalescents, six males and four females, included two who were Hispanic. Each control was exposed to a CEFX pool, an HIV-1 Nef pool, or no peptide at all.

Oncomine TCR Beta short-read sequencing was applied to DNA from cultured CD4+ T cells. Researchers extracted genomic DNA from CD4+ T cells that had been cultured. TCRdb reprocessed the PCR reads with MiXCR, giving one entry per CDR3 protein. Here the sample spans around 26,000 distinct CDR3 sequences, 67% being singletons. Treatment meaning: roughly 10-day PBMC culture with coronavirus spike peptide pools or control peptides (ViraFEST assay). ViraFEST stimulated the growth of antigen-specific T cells using peptide pools and subsequently profiled their TCRs by sequencing. This TCR derives from a human donor who received a COVID-19 vaccine. The starting material was CD4+ T cells from blood, cultured in vitro, obtained after SARS-CoV-2 vaccination. The rearrangement links TRBV27 to TRBJ1-2; perhaps TRBD1 as D (6 bases). The DNA for the CDR3 is TGTGCCAGCAGTTTAGGACAGTTTGGTGGCTACACCTTC. Translated, it gives CASSLGQFGGYTF.